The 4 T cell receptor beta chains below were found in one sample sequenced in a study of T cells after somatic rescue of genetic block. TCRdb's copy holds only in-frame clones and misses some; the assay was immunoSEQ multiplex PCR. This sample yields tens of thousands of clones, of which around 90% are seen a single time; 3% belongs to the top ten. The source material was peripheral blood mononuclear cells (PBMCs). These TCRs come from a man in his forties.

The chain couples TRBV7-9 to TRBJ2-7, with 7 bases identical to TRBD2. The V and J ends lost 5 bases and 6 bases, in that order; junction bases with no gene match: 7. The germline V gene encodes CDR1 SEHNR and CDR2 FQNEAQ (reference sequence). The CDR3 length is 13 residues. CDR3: CASSPGPGGEQYF. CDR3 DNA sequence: TGTGCCAGCAGCCCGGGCCCGGGGGGCGAGCAGTACTTC.

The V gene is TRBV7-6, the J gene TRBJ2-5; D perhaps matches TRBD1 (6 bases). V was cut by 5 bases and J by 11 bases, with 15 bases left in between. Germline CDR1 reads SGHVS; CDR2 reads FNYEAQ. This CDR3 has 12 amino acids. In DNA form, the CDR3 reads TGTGCCAGCAGCCACTACAGGGATAGGCAGTACTTC. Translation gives CASSHYRDRQYF.

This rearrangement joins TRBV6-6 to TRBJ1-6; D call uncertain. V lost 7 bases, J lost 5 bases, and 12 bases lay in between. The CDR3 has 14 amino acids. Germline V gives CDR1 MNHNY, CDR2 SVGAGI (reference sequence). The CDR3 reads CASKGGRNNSPLHF. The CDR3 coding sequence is TGTGCCAGCAAGGGTGGCCGGAATAATTCACCCCTCCACTTT.

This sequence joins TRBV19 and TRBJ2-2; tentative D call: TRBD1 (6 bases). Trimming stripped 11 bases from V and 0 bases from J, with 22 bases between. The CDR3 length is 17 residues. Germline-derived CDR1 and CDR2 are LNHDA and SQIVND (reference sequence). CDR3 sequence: CASSIRRQAANTGELFF. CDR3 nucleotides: TGTGCCTCCAGTATCAGGCGACAGGCCGCGAACACCGGGGAGCTGTTTTTT.